A selection of T cell receptor beta chains follows, all from one sample in a study of OX40 agonist ivuxolimab in advanced cancers. The protocol was immunoSEQ multiplex PCR, while the TCRdb copy is restricted to in-frame clones and leaves out a portion. The profile covers 130,000 or so clones, with approximately 90% appearing a single time and about 1% taken by the ten largest. Sequencing was performed on CD4+ or CD8+ T cells sorted from blood, taken in a trial of the OX40 agonist ivuxolimab. These receptor sequences come from an adult with an advanced solid tumor such as melanoma, head and neck, liver or kidney cancer. Each CDR3 is given with its conserved first and last residue. The D gene is left open where the match is weak. Size values are once, few and many counts, or a class for expanded clones, and some rows have none.

>TRBJ1-1|.|.|TRBV5-4
CASSLDRDSWTEAFF
TGTGCCAGCAGCTTGGACAGGGATTCGTGGACTGAAGCTTTCTTT
>TRBJ2-3|.|TRBD2|TRBV7-9
CASSSRLALSTDTQYF
TGTGCCAGCAGCTCCCGACTAGCGTTGAGCACAGATACGCAGTATTTT
>TRBJ2-3|.|.|TRBV16
CASSQREYDTQYF
TGTGCCAGCAGCCAAAGGGAGTACGATACGCAGTATTTT
>TRBJ1-2|.|TRBD1|TRBV6-1
CASSERGQGFDGYTF
TGTGCCAGCAGTGAAAGGGGACAGGGCTTCGATGGCTACACCTTC
>TRBJ1-3|once|.|TRBV6-4
CASSETPGVNTIYF
TGTGCCAGCAGTGAGACGCCGGGGGTAAACACCATATATTTT
>TRBJ1-4|.|.|TRBV7-8
CASSSARSSALEKLFF
TGTGCCAGCAGCTCGGCCCGGTCCTCGGCCCTCGAAAAACTGTTTTTT
>TRBJ2-1|once|TRBD2|TRBV5-4
CASSLLAGMVVNEQFF
TGTGCCAGCAGCCTCCTAGCGGGAATGGTGGTCAATGAGCAGTTCTTC
>TRBJ2-2|.|.|TRBV5-1
CASSVQGETGELFF
TGCGCCAGCAGCGTACAGGGAGAGACCGGGGAGCTGTTTTTT
>TRBJ1-4|.|TRBD1|TRBV19
CASRLGTVNEKLFF
TGTGCCAGTAGATTAGGGACAGTGAATGAAAAACTGTTTTTT
>TRBJ2-1|.|.|TRBV7-3
CASSSDSEQFF
TGTGCCAGCAGCTCTGACTCTGAGCAGTTCTTC
>TRBJ1-2|once|TRBD1|TRBV6-5
CASRTGTGYGYTF
TGTGCCAGCAGAACCGGGACAGGCTATGGCTACACCTTC
>TRBJ1-1|.|TRBD1|TRBV29-1
CSVDRGTEAFF
TGCAGCGTAGACAGGGGCACTGAAGCTTTCTTT
>TRBJ2-3|.|TRBD2|TRBV19
CASSIDLGTSGTDTQYF
TGTGCCAGTAGTATAGACCTCGGGACTAGCGGCACAGATACGCAGTATTTT
>TRBJ2-6|.|.|TRBV28
CASSLLWRSGANVLTF
TGTGCCAGCAGTTTATTATGGCGCTCTGGGGCCAACGTCCTGACTTTC
>TRBJ2-1|.|.|TRBV6-5
CASNAGHNEQFF
TGTGCCAGCAACGCGGGCCACAATGAGCAGTTCTTC
>TRBJ1-1|.|.|TRBV7-2
CASSLGRTVDTEAFF
TGTGCCAGCAGCTTGGGAAGGACAGTCGACACTGAAGCTTTCTTT
>TRBJ1-2|.|TRBD1|TRBV6-1
CASSENRGFYGYTF
TGTGCCAGCAGTGAGAACAGGGGATTCTATGGCTACACCTTC
>TRBJ2-1|.|.|TRBV2
CASSGLRGNEQFF
TGTGCCAGCAGTGGCCTCCGAGGGAATGAGCAGTTCTTC
>TRBJ1-2|.|TRBD1|TRBV28
CASSPGTGYTYGYTF
TGTGCCAGCAGTCCTGGGACAGGGTATACCTATGGCTACACCTTC
>TRBJ1-5|.|.|TRBV7-9
CASSTTLNQPQHF
TGTGCCAGCAGCACAACACTGAATCAGCCCCAGCATTTT
>TRBJ1-1|.|.|TRBV5-1
CASSLPEKNTEAFF
TGCGCCAGCAGCTTGCCTGAGAAGAACACTGAAGCTTTCTTT
>TRBJ1-4|.|.|TRBV10-1
CASRNSATNEKLFF
TGCGCCAGCAGGAACAGCGCAACTAATGAAAAACTGTTTTTT
>TRBJ2-5|.|.|TRBV5-6
CASSFLTDRAQYF
TGTGCCAGCAGCTTTTTGACAGATCGGGCCCAGTACTTC
>TRBJ1-2|.|.|TRBV30
CAWWTRLTYGYTF
TGTGCCTGGTGGACAAGGCTGACCTATGGCTACACCTTC
>TRBJ2-2|.|.|TRBV4-2
CASSQARLSGELFF
TGTGCCAGCAGCCAAGCGCGTCTTTCCGGGGAGCTGTTTTTT
>TRBJ2-7|.|.|TRBV6-5
CASRINRGGKYEQYF
TGTGCCAGCAGGATAAACAGGGGGGGGAAATACGAGCAGTACTTC
>TRBJ1-1|.|TRBD1|TRBV10-3
CAISVGGGRNTEAFF
TGTGCCATCAGTGTAGGGGGCGGACGGAACACTGAAGCTTTCTTT
>TRBJ2-2|.|.|TRBV28
CASEGGNTGELFF
TGTGCCAGTGAGGGCGGAAACACCGGGGAGCTGTTTTTT
>TRBJ2-7|.|.|TRBV7-2
CASSVLGSYEQYF
TGTGCCAGCAGCGTACTCGGTTCTTACGAGCAGTACTTC
>TRBJ1-4|.|.|TRBV7-8
CASSLGGGSEKLFF
TGTGCCAGCAGCCTAGGGGGGGGGAGTGAAAAACTGTTTTTT
>TRBJ1-5|once|TRBD1|TRBV28
CASSRTGGGVNQPQHF
TGTGCCAGCAGCCGAACAGGGGGCGGCGTTAATCAGCCCCAGCATTTT
>TRBJ2-6|once|.|TRBV7-9
CASSLVKFGSGANVLTF
TGTGCCAGCAGCTTAGTAAAGTTCGGTTCTGGGGCCAACGTCCTGACTTTC
>TRBJ1-3|.|.|TRBV28
CASSAGASGNTIYF
TGTGCCAGCAGCGCGGGGGCCTCTGGAAACACCATATATTTT
>TRBJ2-1|.|.|TRBV7-8
CASSPSYGAPYNEQFF
TGTGCCAGCAGCCCTAGTTATGGGGCACCCTACAATGAGCAGTTCTTC
>TRBJ2-7|few|.|TRBV9
CASSVALAETSYEQYF
TGTGCCAGCAGCGTAGCTTTGGCAGAGACCTCCTACGAGCAGTACTTC
>TRBJ2-3|.|TRBD2|TRBV19
CASSIDPSGSTDTQYF
TGTGCCAGTAGTATAGACCCTAGCGGGAGCACAGATACGCAGTATTTT
>TRBJ2-7|.|.|TRBV25-1
CASSDGGLYEQYF
TGTGCCAGCAGTGACGGCGGACTCTACGAGCAGTACTTC
>TRBJ1-5|.|TRBD1|TRBV28
CASNLGDRGNQPQHF
TGTGCCAGCAATTTAGGGGACAGGGGAAATCAGCCCCAGCATTTT
>TRBJ2-1|.|.|TRBV2
CASAKRNNEQFF
TGTGCCAGCGCGAAACGGAACAATGAGCAGTTCTTC
>TRBJ2-7|.|.|TRBV2
CASRGYEQYF
TGTGCCAGCAGGGGGTACGAGCAGTACTTC
>TRBJ2-7|.|.|TRBV28
CASSFGESHEQYF
TGTGCCAGCAGTTTCGGCGAGTCCCACGAGCAGTACTTC
>TRBJ1-2|.|.|TRBV18
CASSPPGSRNGYTF
TGTGCCAGCTCACCACCGGGCAGTAGGAATGGCTACACCTTC